This T cell receptor (beta chain) originates from a study of blood T cell repertoires in COVID-19. Study-wide context: PBMCs, B-cell-depleted T cells, or T cells provided the cDNA or gDNA that made up the material.

Method: immunoSEQ multiplex PCR; TCRdb's copy keeps in-frame clones and lacks some. Altogether hundreds of thousands of clones are present, just over 85% being singletons, with the ten largest covering about 15%. Adults between about 18 and 89 years of age took part from approximately 24 US areas. Participant-reported clinical history was the basis for cohort assignment. V lost 0 bases, J lost 1 base, and 6 bases stayed unmatched. This CDR3 comprises 18 residues. Per germline, CDR1 SGDLS and CDR2 YYNGEE. This sequence originates from a woman aged 45-65 years with acute COVID-19. Input material: PBMCs or T cells enriched from blood (not recorded which). This chain joins TRBV9 and TRBJ2-3; 12 bases fit TRBD2. CDR3 sequence (DNA): TGTGCCAGCAGCGTAGATGGACTAGCGGGACATCGCACAGATACGCAGTATTTT. Residues: CASSVDGLAGHRTDTQYF.